The sequence of this T cell receptor beta chain was determined in a study of monozygotic twins with inflammatory bowel disease. Study-wide results and caveats: Repertoire similarity did not differ between concordant and discordant twins, perhaps due to limited power. Among IBD patients, fewer clonotypes were shared with others than among healthy twins, especially with disease activity. Lower TCRbeta diversity (inverse Simpson) was seen in IBD patients than in healthy co-twins.

The CDR3 length is 17 residues. Germline V lookup: CDR1 SGHRS, CDR2 YFSETQ. Worth noting for this clonotype: The target antigen is unknown.

For both chains, the TCRalpha and TCRbeta cDNA went through two nested PCRs of about 15 and 9 cycles. After re-calling the 5' RACE reads, TCRdb lists one entry per CDR3 protein, DNA absent. Recorded here are approximately 330,000 distinct CDR3 sequences; the top ten clones represent 2% to 2.5%. Sample: blood. The V call is TRBV5-1, the J call TRBJ2-7; TCRdb gives TRBD1 as the D gene, but with no DNA this cannot be confirmed. This TCR came from a human donor with ulcerative colitis or Crohn's disease, or a healthy co-twin of an affected twin (not recorded which). CDR3 loop: CASSHEPTGQGFYEQYF.